Listed below are T cell receptor beta chains from one sample, sequenced in a study of regulatory T cells. Measured with immunoSEQ multiplex PCR; TCRdb has only the in-frame clones, and not every one. The sample yields approximately 40,000 clones, 89% seen once. Sequenced input: conventional CD4+ T cells sorted from blood. These TCRs come from a person under 35 with CD3G deficiency. Both conserved end residues are part of each CDR3. A D gene is named only where the DNA matches it firmly. Only some rows state a clone size, as once, few, many or a class for expanded clones.

d_gene	v_gene	abundance	j_gene	CDR3nt	CDR3aa
.	TRBV28	.	TRBJ2-7	TGTGCCAGCAGAGACTCGGGCCTCCAGGACCGGCAGTACTTC	CASRDSGLQDRQYF
TRBD1	TRBV18	.	TRBJ2-7	TGTGCCAGCTCCTTGACAGGGGTACACGAGCAGTACTTC	CASSLTGVHEQYF
.	TRBV7-9	.	TRBJ2-7	TGTGCCAGCAGCCGCGGACGCACCTACGAGCAGTACTTC	CASSRGRTYEQYF
TRBD1	TRBV18	once	TRBJ2-3	TGTGCCAGCTCACCGATAAGGGGGGACAGGAGCACAGATACGCAGTATTTT	CASSPIRGDRSTDTQYF
.	TRBV5-1	.	TRBJ2-7	TGCGCCAGCAGCTTGGACGGGGACTCCTACGAGCAGTACTTC	CASSLDGDSYEQYF
TRBD2	TRBV19	.	TRBJ2-1	TGTGCCAGTAGTATTGGAGCGGGGCTCGGTGAGCAGTTCTTC	CASSIGAGLGEQFF
.	TRBV6-5	.	TRBJ1-2	TGTGCCAGCAGTCCCGGGTATGGCTACACCTTC	CASSPGYGYTF
.	TRBV4-3	once	TRBJ1-5	TGCGCCAGCAGCCAAGCGGGAGCTGAATATAGCAATCAGCCCCAGCATTTT	CASSQAGAEYSNQPQHF
TRBD1	TRBV11-2	.	TRBJ2-4	TGTGCCAGCAGCTTAGGGACAGGGGGCTGGGGCATTCAGTACTTC	CASSLGTGGWGIQYF
.	TRBV28	.	TRBJ1-1	TGTGCCAGCTCCTACAAGGGTGAAGCTTTCTTT	CASSYKGEAFF
.	TRBV6-1	.	TRBJ1-6	TGTGCCAGCAGTGAACAGTTGGCGGTGGTAGCCCTCCACTTT	CASSEQLAVVALHF